The entry below gives a single T cell receptor (beta chain) sequence along with its context. This sample was taken from a study of blood T cell repertoires in COVID-19. Study as a whole: Acute and convalescent COVID-19 specimens originated in the United States, Italy and Spain. PBMCs, B-cell-depleted T cells, or T cells provided the cDNA or gDNA that made up the material.

Original processing methods: Estimates of nucleated cell counts were drawn from the amplification of reference gene primers. TCRdb's copy holds only in-frame clones and misses some; the assay was immunoSEQ multiplex PCR. V, J and clone size were drawn from that table, and D and trimming were deduced from the DNA. This sample yields approximately 230,000 clones, of which 70% to 90% are seen a single time; approximately 3.3% belongs to the top ten. The germline gives CDR1 SGHTA, CDR2 FQGNSA. Trimming cost V 11 bases and J 0 bases, with 8 bases left between them. The CDR3 is made up of 13 amino acids. V usage is TRBV7-2 and J usage is TRBJ2-6, with a possible D match to TRBD2 (6 bases). Sample: peripheral blood. The receptor was derived from a man in his late teens or twenties with active or convalescent COVID-19. The CDR3 sequence is CAAGGSGANVLTF. CDR3 nucleotides: TGTGCCGCCGGGGGCTCTGGGGCCAACGTCCTGACTTTC.